The clone carrying this TCR beta chain is a singleton in its sample. This CDR3 has 14 amino acids. V lost 4 bases and J 2 bases, leaving 12 bases between the germline ends. Germline CDR1 and CDR2: GTSNPN and SVGIG (reference sequence). The data were produced by immunoSEQ multiplex PCR, yet TCRdb's version contains in-frame clones alone and is incomplete. The table has about 34,000 clones, about 86% seen once. The sample is drawn from a study of control samples from healthy donors and cancer patients. The TCR originated in a woman aged 40-49 years with lung cancer. The sample consisted of PBMCs. The chain has TRBV30 and TRBJ1-3; D unresolved. CDR3 coding DNA: TGTGCCTGGACCAGAGAGGGTACTGGAAACACCATATATTTT. Protein: CAWTREGTGNTIYF.